This T cell receptor beta chain appears in the sequencing data of a study of post-analysis software for immune sequencing data. Notes on the study in general: Controls showed lower frequencies than patients for five or six TRBV segments, and TRBV5-6, TRBV5-1 and TRBV20-1 were among these.

This CDR3 comprises 15 residues. CDR1 and CDR2 from the germline V gene are DFQATT and SNEGSKA (reference sequence). Trimming cost V 3 bases and J 7 bases, with 19 bases left between them. This clonotype was counted only a few times. The antigen remains unidentified. cDNA libraries for TCR beta contained unique molecular identifiers. TCRdb called the PCR reads again in MiXCR, with one record for every CDR3 protein. There are 350,000 to 500,000 distinct CDR3 sequences in the sample; more than 30% occur only once, and about 7.6% lies in the top ten. The receptor comes from a girl aged 2-10 years with multiple sclerosis. Input material: blood. The chain is built from TRBV20-1 and TRBJ2-1, with D possibly matching TRBD2 (6 bases). The DNA of the CDR3 is TGCAGTGCTAGTTCAGTCCTAGCGATCGGGAATGAGCAGTTCTTC. Its protein is CSASSVLAIGNEQFF.